A single sample is the source of the 10 T cell receptor beta chains below, sequenced in a study of identical twins. TCRdb processed the 5' RACE reads anew with MiXCR; each CDR3 protein has one entry. Seen here are roughly 480,000 distinct CDR3 sequences, roughly 26% observed once, and the top ten hold just under 3%. These data were also reused for a study on T cells expressing NK-cell markers.

Sequencing input: CD4+ T cells sorted from blood. Receptor source: a woman aged 18-35 years in good health.

This clonotype was recorded only once. This sequence joins TRBV6-5 and TRBJ2-4, with 10 bases fitting TRBD1. The germline V gene has CDR1 MNHEY and CDR2 SVGAGI. This CDR3 has 14 residues. Trimming cost V 2 bases and J 6 bases; bases outside gene matches: 1. The CDR3 DNA is TGTGCCAGCAGTTACGGGGACAGGGGAAACATTCAGTACTTC. It encodes CASSYGDRGNIQYF.

This clonotype was observed a few times. CDR3 DNA: TGTGCCAGCAGCTCTAGTCGGCAGGTGACTGAAGCTTTCTTT. Its protein product is CASSSSRQVTEAFF. The chain employs TRBV7-9 and TRBJ1-1; D is uncertain. Per germline, CDR1 SEHNR and CDR2 FQNEAQ (reference sequence). This CDR3 spans 14 amino acids. Trimming stripped 4 bases from V and 5 bases from J, with 14 bases between.

A note on this clonotype: Germline is not matched at one junction end, which may reflect a read error. The rearrangement links TRBV24-1 to TRBJ2-7, with D unresolved. The CDR3 is 14 amino acids. Germline V lookup: CDR1 KGHDR, CDR2 SFDVKD. The CDR3 nucleotides read TGTGCCACCAGGTACCCTAGGATCTCCCACGAGCAGTACTTC. It specifies CATRYPRISHEQYF.

J is TRBJ2-2 and V is TRBV11-3, with D perhaps TRBD2 (6 bases). This CDR3 region has 16 residues. Germline assignment: CDR1 SGHNT and CDR2 YENEEA. The germline V and J ends were trimmed by 2 bases and 5 bases, with 15 bases remaining between them. The CDR3 here is CASSLQVRRGTGELFF. The CDR3 DNA follows: TGTGCCAGCAGCTTACAGGTCCGGAGGGGAACCGGGGAGCTGTTTTTT.

This clonotype came up a few times. The CDR3 loop reads CASSLRGVNEQFF. The CDR3 coding sequence is TGTGCCAGCAGTTTACGAGGTGTCAATGAGCAGTTCTTC. The chain combines TRBV12-3 or TRBV12-4 with TRBJ2-1; D ambiguous. V was clipped by 2 bases and J by 6 bases, with 8 bases between them. This CDR3 is 13 amino acids long.

This chain uses TRBV3-1 with TRBJ2-5; a possible D gene is TRBD2 (6 bases). CDR1 and CDR2 (germline): LGHDT, YNNKEL (reference sequence). This CDR3 is 16 amino acids long. Trimming pared 3 bases from V and 5 bases from J, leaving 19 bases between. The CDR3, as DNA: TGTGCCAGCAGCCACTCCCTTCTCGCGGGAAGGGAGACCCAGTACTTC. Translated, it gives CASSHSLLAGRETQYF.

V is TRBV11-1 and J is TRBJ2-2; 12 positions match TRBD2. The CDR3 has 19 residues. The V and J ends lost 5 bases and 1 base, in that order; junction bases with no gene match: 11. CDR1 and CDR2 from the germline V gene are SGHAT and FQDESV (reference sequence). CDR3 nucleotides: TGTGCCAGCAGCCATCCTAGCGGGAGGGCCGTCGGGAACACCGGGGAGCTGTTTTTT. Its translation is CASSHPSGRAVGNTGELFF.

This clonotype occurred a few times. V is TRBV7-2 and J is TRBJ2-1; perhaps TRBD2 as D (5 bases). V lost 3 bases, J lost 12 bases, and 9 bases lay in between. The CDR3 spans 11 residues. CDR1 is SGHTA and CDR2 is FQGNSA in the germline V gene. This CDR3 reads CASSLGVAQFF. The CDR3, as DNA: TGTGCCAGCAGCTTGGGAGTGGCGCAGTTCTTC. The full variable domain, in which reference TRBV7-2 and TRBJ2-1 provide the parts outside the CDR3, is GAGVSQSPSNKVTEKGKDVELRCDPISGHTALYWYRQSLGQGLEFLIYFQGNSAPDKSGLPSDRFSAERTGGSVSTLTIQRTQQEDSAVYLCASSLGVAQFFGPGTRLTVL.

Only a few counts were recorded for this clonotype. In nucleotides, the CDR3 is TGTGCCAGCAGTTCACCTCGGGACCACACAGATACGCAGTATTTT. Protein product: CASSSPRDHTDTQYF. The chain combines TRBV12-3 or TRBV12-4 with TRBJ2-3; D tentatively reads TRBD1 or TRBD2 (5 bases each). CDR3 length: 15 amino acids. Trimming left V 4 bases short and J 2 bases short, with 13 bases between.

This clonotype showed up just a few times. The V call is TRBV9, the J call TRBJ2-2, with 9 bases fitting TRBD1. Germline trimming cut 1 base from V and 5 bases from J; bases unmatched to any gene: 3. Per the germline V gene, CDR1 is SGDLS and CDR2 is YYNGEE. The CDR3 length is 15 residues. In nucleotides, the CDR3 is TGTGCCAGCAGCGTAAGGGACAGGGATACCGGGGAGCTGTTTTTT. It specifies CASSVRDRDTGELFF.